The rows below give T cell receptor beta chains drawn from one sample of a study of T-cell reconstitution after alpha-beta-depleted transplantation in children. TCRdb ran MiXCR on the PCR reads and lists one entry per CDR3 protein. The data hold approximately 500,000 distinct CDR3 sequences, with roughly 10% observed a single time. The source was PBMCs, collected before TCRalphabeta/CD19-depleted stem cell transplant. These receptors all stem from a child aged 2 to 10 with inherited bone marrow failure, due to receive a stem cell transplant. Both conserved end residues are part of each CDR3.

CDR3 length	V gene	J gene	CDR3 protein
16	TRBV27	TRBJ2-7	CASSFSQGVLPYEQYF
14	TRBV7-2	TRBJ2-7	CASSAGLALYEQYF
17	TRBV28	TRBJ2-3	CASSFFGSATGTDTQYF
15	TRBV7-2	TRBJ1-1	CASSLVVVPNTEAFF
13	TRBV20-1	TRBJ2-7	CSASPGQNYEQYF
15	TRBV10-3	TRBJ2-1	CATKKGGATYNEQFF
14	TRBV7-9	TRBJ2-1	CASSFDRPYNEQFF
15	TRBV5-5	TRBJ1-5	CASSWGTGLNQPQHF
14	TRBV6-1	TRBJ1-3	CASTPWASGNTIYF
12	TRBV11-2	TRBJ2-5	CASSLSQEAQYF
15	TRBV29-1	TRBJ2-5	CSVEVFTGGAETQYF
15	TRBV5-1	TRBJ1-1	CARFRKGRGRTEAFF
15	TRBV7-6	TRBJ2-3	CASSFGVASTDTQYF
14	TRBV27	TRBJ1-2	CASSYRGANYGYTF